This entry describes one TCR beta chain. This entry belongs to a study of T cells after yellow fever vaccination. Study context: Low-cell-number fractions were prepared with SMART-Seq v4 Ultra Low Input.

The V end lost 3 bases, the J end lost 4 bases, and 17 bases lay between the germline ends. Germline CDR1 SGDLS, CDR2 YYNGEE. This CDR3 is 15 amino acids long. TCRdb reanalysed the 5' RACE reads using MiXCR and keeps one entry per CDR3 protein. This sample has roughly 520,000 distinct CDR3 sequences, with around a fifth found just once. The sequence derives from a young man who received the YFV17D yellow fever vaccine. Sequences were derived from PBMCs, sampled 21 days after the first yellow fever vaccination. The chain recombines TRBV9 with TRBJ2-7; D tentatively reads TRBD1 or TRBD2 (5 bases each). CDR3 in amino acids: CASSESGSPFYEQYF. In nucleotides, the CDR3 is TGTGCCAGCAGCGAATCAGGGAGTCCCTTTTACGAGCAGTACTTC.